What follows is one TCR beta chain and its context. The data originate from a study of control samples from healthy donors and cancer patients. Produced via immunoSEQ multiplex PCR; TCRdb's table is partial and in-frame only. The sample yields roughly 150,000 clones, more than 85% seen once. The CDR3 contains 14 residues. Germline V gives CDR1 SGHNT, CDR2 YYREEE (reference sequence). The V and J ends lost 9 bases and 5 bases respectively, with 17 bases between them. The chain combines TRBV5-4 with TRBJ1-4; no reliable D call. The clonotype comes from a man aged 45-65 years in good health. Sequenced material: blood. CDR3 region: CATSIPGTNEKLFF. In nucleotides, the CDR3 is TGTGCCACCTCTATACCGGGAACAAATGAAAAACTGTTTTTT.